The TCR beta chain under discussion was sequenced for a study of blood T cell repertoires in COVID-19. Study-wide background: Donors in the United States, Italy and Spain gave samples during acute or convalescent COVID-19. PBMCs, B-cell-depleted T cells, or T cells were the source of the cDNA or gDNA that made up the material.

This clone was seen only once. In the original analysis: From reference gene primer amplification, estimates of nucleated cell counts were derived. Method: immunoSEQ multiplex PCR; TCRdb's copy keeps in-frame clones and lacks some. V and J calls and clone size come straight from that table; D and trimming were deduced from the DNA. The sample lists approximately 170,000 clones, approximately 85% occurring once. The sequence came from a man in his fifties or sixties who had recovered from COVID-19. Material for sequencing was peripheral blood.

The chain's CDR3 is CASRTSGGTETQYF. The CDR3 region has the DNA TGCGCCAGCAGAACTAGCGGGGGGACCGAGACCCAGTACTTC. The chain is built from TRBV10-2 and TRBJ2-5, with TRBD2 matching 12 bases. Germline CDR1 and CDR2: WSHSY and SAAADI. The CDR3 loop spans 14 amino acids. The V and J ends lost 6 bases and 5 bases, in that order; junction bases with no gene match: 4.